This T cell receptor (beta chain) appears in the sequencing data of a study of cytomegalovirus exposure and HLA in healthy donors. A remark on this clone: Its antigen remains unknown.

Generated by immunoSEQ multiplex PCR, the TCRdb table keeps only in-frame clones and is missing some. Here the sample spans some 150,000 clones, approximately 94% being singletons. Study results and caveats: In vitro assays verified that three CMV-associated chains recognized CMV antigens specifically. The tendency of first-cohort TCR clusters to co-occur in the 120 or so validation repertoires was the finding of a later analysis.

The germline V and J ends were trimmed by 10 bases and 1 base, with 15 bases remaining between them. This CDR3 is built from 14 residues. CDR1 and CDR2 (germline): LNHDA, SQIVND (reference sequence). This sequence was found in a man between 18 and 29 years old in good health and CMV-seropositive. The sample taken for sequencing was PBMCs. The chain links TRBV19 to TRBJ2-3; D is ambiguous. CDR3 in DNA: TGTGCCACCTCCCTGGTACCGGGCACAGATACGCAGTATTTT. Protein sequence: CATSLVPGTDTQYF.